This T cell receptor (beta chain) was captured in a study of T cells in Graves' hyperthyroidism and ophthalmopathy. Whole-study findings and limits: Blood shared most expanded thyroid clonotypes above 0.001.

TCR beta CDR3 sequences were amplified from RNA transcripts. Initially, a first-round RT-PCR of the TCR CDR3 employed the HTBI primer set. TCRdb called the multiplex PCR reads again in MiXCR, with one record for every CDR3 protein. The sample shows hundreds of thousands of distinct CDR3 sequences, roughly 20% of them seen only once. Each patient was aged 18 to 65 and had newly diagnosed hyperthyroidism of under 2 months' duration. Not enrolled were patients with uncontrolled infection, other autoimmune disease, pregnancy or lactation. The J segment lost 0 bases and the V segment lost 3 bases, leaving 9 bases of the junction unmatched. The germline gives CDR1 LNHDA, CDR2 SQIVND (reference sequence). This CDR3 has 17 amino acids. As to this clonotype: The antigen is unknown.

Specimen: blood. The sequence was obtained from a woman aged 45-65 years with Graves' hyperthyroidism that later progressed to Graves' ophthalmopathy. The V and J genes are TRBV19 and TRBJ2-5; 8 bases are a match to TRBD1. This CDR3 is CASSIPGQAPHQETQYF. The CDR3 region has the DNA TGTGCCAGTAGTATTCCGGGACAGGCCCCCCACCAAGAGACCCAGTACTTC.